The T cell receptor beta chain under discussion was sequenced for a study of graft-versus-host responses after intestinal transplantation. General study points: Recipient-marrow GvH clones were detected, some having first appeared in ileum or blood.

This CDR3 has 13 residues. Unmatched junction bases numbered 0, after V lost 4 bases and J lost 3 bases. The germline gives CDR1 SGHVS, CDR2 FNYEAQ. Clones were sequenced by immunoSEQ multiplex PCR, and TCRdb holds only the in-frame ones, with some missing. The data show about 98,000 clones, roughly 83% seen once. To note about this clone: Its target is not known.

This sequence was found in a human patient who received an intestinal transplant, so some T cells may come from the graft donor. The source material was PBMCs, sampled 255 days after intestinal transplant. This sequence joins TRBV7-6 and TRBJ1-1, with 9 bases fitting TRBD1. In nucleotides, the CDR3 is TGTGCCAGCAGCTGGACAGGGGACACTGAAGCTTTCTTT. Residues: CASSWTGDTEAFF.